The clone carrying this TCR beta chain occurred a few times. The antigen is not known. This sample is drawn from a study of beta chain features in type 1 diabetes. Study context: Age, gender and cell yields were alike across patients and healthy donors. Study outcomes and limitations: It was not settled here whether HLA type affects TCRB rearrangement.

Expressed TCRB transcripts were sequenced after all isolated RNA was converted to cDNA. Method: immunoSEQ multiplex PCR; TCRdb's copy keeps in-frame clones and lacks some. The table records approximately 330,000 clones, approximately 10% of them present only once. Heparinised blood was drawn once per donor, averaging around 120 mL. Central memory, naive, regulatory and stem cell-like memory CD4+ cells were sorted by CD45RO/CCR7/CD25/CD127/CD95/CD27. The CDR3 is 12 residues long. Germline V gives CDR1 SGHKS, CDR2 YYEKEE (reference sequence). V was trimmed by 0 bases and J by 5 bases, leaving 5 bases between them.

This clonotype was sampled from a woman between 25 and 40 years old in good health. The sequenced sample was naive CD4+ T cells from blood. V gene TRBV5-5 combines with J gene TRBJ2-5; D not resolved. The CDR3 DNA reads TGTGCCAGCAGCTTGGATGAGGAGACCCAGTACTTC. Protein sequence: CASSLDEETQYF.